This T cell receptor (beta chain) was recorded in a study of low-dose radiotherapy and immunotherapy resistance in tumors. Background on the study: Members of Cohort 1 were treated with 0.5 Gy per fraction every 2 weeks. The prescribed total PTV dose was 6.5 Gy. Per fraction, Cohort 2 was given 1 Gy every two weeks, accumulating a total of 13 Gy over 26 weeks. Intravenous administration to patients comprised nivolumab at 240 mg every two weeks and ipilimumab at 1 mg/kg every six weeks. Patients took aspirin (300 mg orally, daily) for four cycles beginning at cycle 1 day 1.

CDR3 length: 15 amino acids. Looked up from germline, CDR1 is SQVTM and CDR2 is ANQGSEA. Gene-specific TRAV and TRBV primers were used for first-strand cDNA, covering alpha and beta chains. TCR amplification involved roughly 21 PCR cycles with a constant-region primer and V-primer adapter. MiXCR, run by TCRdb on the reads, gives a single entry per CDR3 protein. In the table there are more than 70,000 distinct CDR3 sequences, about a third of which are singletons. Time point of the sample: before trial treatment. Note on this clonotype: Germline and junction disagree at one end, which may indicate a read error.

V and J are TRBV29-1 and TRBJ2-1; D might be TRBD2 (6 bases). This sample comprised PBMCs, obtained before treatment. The TCR was taken from a female donor with ovarian cancer. The CDR3 coding sequence is TGCAGCGATGAAGATGGATCGGGACTCTACAATGAGCAGTTCTTC. Amino acids: CSDEDGSGLYNEQFF.